This T cell receptor (beta chain) was obtained from a study of cytomegalovirus exposure and HLA in healthy donors. Germline CDR1 reads SGDLS; CDR2 reads YYNGEE. The V end lost 0 bases, the J end lost 3 bases, and 13 bases lay between the germline ends. The CDR3 covers 16 residues. In the case of this clone: Its antigen is not known.

General study findings and limits: DRB1 showed the most TCR associations and HLA-C the fewest in a later analysis, as rates varied by HLA locus.

Amplification used 60 Vbeta primers and 13 Jbeta primers. The method was immunoSEQ multiplex PCR; TCRdb's version includes in-frame clones alone and lacks a portion of them. Of 120,000 to 150,000 clones in the sample, approximately 68% were seen once. This receptor was taken from a man aged 55 to 70 in good health and CMV-seronegative. The V and J genes are TRBV9 and TRBJ2-1; weak D call: TRBD2 (5 bases). Material for sequencing was PBMCs. This CDR3 is CASSVGGSDLYNEQFF. Written as DNA, the CDR3 is TGTGCCAGCAGCGTAGGTGGTAGCGACCTCTACAATGAGCAGTTCTTC.